One sample yielded the 14 T cell receptor beta chains listed below, sequenced in a study of response to subunit inactivated influenza vaccine. MiXCR, applied by TCRdb to the RT-PCR reads, yields one record per CDR3 protein. This table holds roughly 570,000 distinct CDR3 sequences, 14% found once. The sequences come from PBMCs from blood, collected 11 to 12 days after vaccination. The receptor source for this set is a man between 50 and 59 years old who received an inactivated influenza vaccine.

This clonotype has at least ten counts. The genes are TRBV18 and TRBJ2-3; D is uncertain. V gave up 3 bases and J gave up 0 bases, with 13 bases separating them. The length of the CDR3 is 16 residues. CDR1 and CDR2 (germline): KGHSH, LQKENI. The CDR3 bases are TGTGCCAGCTCACCCGATGGCTATTCTAGCACAGATACGCAGTATTTT. Amino acid sequence: CASSPDGYSSTDTQYF.

This clonotype was observed a handful of times. The chain joins TRBV20-1 to TRBJ2-5; D could derive from TRBD1 or TRBD2 (5 bases each). Germline values: CDR1 DFQATT, CDR2 SNEGSKA (reference sequence). Trimming left V 5 bases short and J 4 bases short, with 20 bases between. The CDR3 has 15 amino acids. CDR3 region: CSAAVRGLPPETQYF. CDR3 nucleotide sequence: TGCAGTGCTGCAGTACGGGGCCTGCCCCCAGAGACCCAGTACTTC.

The chain recombines TRBV10-3 with TRBJ2-3, with a weak D call TRBD2 (5 bases). Per germline, CDR1 ENHRY and CDR2 SYGVKD. V was pared by 10 bases and J by 5 bases, with 22 bases between. The length of the CDR3 is 15 residues. The chain's CDR3 is CATIQRGISQDTQYF. As DNA, the CDR3 is TGTGCCACCATACAGCGAGGGATTTCACAAGATACGCAGTATTTT.

This chain uses TRBV14 with TRBJ1-1, with a tentative D call TRBD1 (5 bases). Trimming pared 2 bases from V and 0 bases from J, leaving 13 bases between. CDR3 length: 16 amino acids. Germline-derived CDR1 and CDR2 are SGHDN and FVKESK. DNA for the CDR3: TGTGCCAGCAGCCAATTTTCCGGGGCCCTGAACACTGAAGCTTTCTTT. It encodes CASSQFSGALNTEAFF.

The CDR3 region is CSASPLAGIYNEQFF. The CDR3 bases are TGCAGTGCTAGCCCACTAGCGGGAATATACAATGAGCAGTTCTTC. The rearrangement uses TRBV20-1 and TRBJ2-1; TRBD2 matches 10 bases. Germline V gene sequence: CDR1 DFQATT, CDR2 SNEGSKA (reference sequence). The ends lost 3 bases at V and 4 bases at J; junction bases unmatched: 6. The CDR3 runs 15 residues.

The chain's CDR3 is CASSPLWGTGFPADTQYF. In DNA form, the CDR3 reads TGTGCCAGCAGCCCCCTTTGGGGGACAGGGTTCCCCGCAGATACGCAGTATTTT. The chain employs TRBV11-1 and TRBJ2-3, with 9 bases lining up with TRBD1. Germline V gene data show CDR1 as SGHAT and CDR2 as FQDESV (reference sequence). V shed 5 bases, J shed 4 bases, and the junction held 16 bases outside the gene matches. The CDR3 totals 18 residues.

The V call is TRBV9, the J call TRBJ1-1, with TRBD1 identical over 7 bases. CDR1 and CDR2 (germline): SGDLS, YYNGEE. V was pared by 0 bases and J by 4 bases, with 6 bases of the junction left unmatched. The CDR3 covers 15 residues. The CDR3 region is CASSVVQGGVTEAFF. DNA for the CDR3: TGTGCCAGCAGCGTAGTTCAGGGGGGGGTCACTGAAGCTTTCTTT. Full variable domain (outside the CDR3, taken from reference TRBV9 and TRBJ1-1): DSGVTQTPKHLITATGQRVTLRCSPRSGDLSVYWYQQSLDQGLQFLIQYYNGEERAKGNILERFSAQQFPDLHSELNLSSLELGDSALYFCASSVVQGGVTEAFFGQGTRLTVV.

The chain couples TRBV15 to TRBJ2-7; 7 bases map to TRBD1. Germline V CDR1 and CDR2: LNHNV, YYDKDF (reference sequence). The CDR3 runs to 15 residues. With 1 base clipped from V and 1 base from J, the junction kept 4 bases outside the gene matches. The CDR3, as DNA: TGTGCCACCAGCAGAGGAGGGACAGAGTCCTACGAGCAGTACTTC. As protein: CATSRGGTESYEQYF.

This clonotype was detected many times. The gene calls are TRBV6-5 and TRBJ2-1; D uncertain. Looked up from germline, CDR1 is MNHEY and CDR2 is SVGAGI. This CDR3 has 15 amino acids. Trimming cost V 6 bases and J 1 base, with 13 bases left between them. CDR3 bases: TGTGCCAGCAGCAAAGGACCCAATTCCTACAATGAGCAGTTCTTC. It specifies CASSKGPNSYNEQFF.

This clonotype was seen many times. This chain connects TRBV7-2 to TRBJ2-7; 11 bases fit TRBD2. Germline V gene lookup returns CDR1 SGHTA and CDR2 FQGNSA. V lost 5 bases to trimming and J lost 3 bases; unmatched junction nucleotides: 3. This CDR3 is built from 14 residues. CDR3 residues: CASSPSGRIYEQYF. The CDR3 region has the DNA TGTGCCAGCAGCCCTAGCGGGAGGATCTACGAGCAGTACTTC.

This clonotype showed up just a few times. V and J are TRBV11-3 and TRBJ2-2; no clear D gene. Germline V lookup: CDR1 SGHNT, CDR2 YENEEA. CDR3 length: 12 amino acids. The germline V and J ends were trimmed by 5 bases and 4 bases, with 5 bases remaining between them. CDR3 sequence reads: CASSQSTGELFF. The CDR3 DNA is TGTGCCAGCAGCCAAAGCACCGGGGAGCTGTTTTTT.

The rearrangement links TRBV29-1 to TRBJ2-2, with D perhaps given as TRBD1 or TRBD2 (5 bases each). Trimming cost V 7 bases and J 6 bases, with 15 bases left between them. The CDR3 is made up of 13 amino acids. Germline CDR1 reads SQVTM; CDR2 reads ANQGSEA. The CDR3 sequence: CSGGTAAAGELFF. Here the CDR3 DNA reads TGCAGCGGGGGGACGGCCGCGGCCGGGGAGCTGTTTTTT.

The chain links TRBV7-8 to TRBJ2-2, with a weak D call TRBD1 (7 bases). The CDR3 has 15 residues. V was trimmed by 1 base and J by 8 bases, leaving 14 bases between them. Germline-derived CDR1 and CDR2 are SGHVS and FQNEAQ. The CDR3 sequence: CASSLVSQGRGELFF. As DNA, the CDR3 is TGTGCCAGCAGCTTAGTATCACAGGGGAGGGGGGAGCTGTTTTTT.

The J gene is TRBJ2-7, the V gene TRBV5-1, with a tentative D call TRBD2 (6 bases). CDR3 length equals 13 residues. Germline V gene sequence: CDR1 SGHRS, CDR2 YFSETQ. The V and J ends lost 7 bases and 1 base respectively, with 12 bases between them. Written as DNA, the CDR3 is TGCGCCAGCGTCGGGGGACTGTCCTACGAGCAGTACTTC. It codes for CASVGGLSYEQYF.